This T cell receptor beta chain comes out of a study of blood T cell repertoires in COVID-19. Only in-frame clones appear in the TCRdb table, and some are missing; sequencing was by immunoSEQ multiplex PCR. The sample lists under 250,000 clones; over 70% were seen once. The sequencing sample was made of peripheral blood. This receptor was obtained from a man in his forties or fifties with active or convalescent COVID-19.

CDR3 in amino acids: CASSGGTEAFF. The DNA for the CDR3 is TGTGCCAGTAGTGGGGGGACTGAAGCTTTCTTT. The chain couples TRBV19 to TRBJ1-1; a possible D gene is TRBD1 (5 bases). There are 11 residues in the CDR3. The ends were cut back, 5 bases at V and 5 bases at J, with 6 bases in the middle. Germline values: CDR1 LNHDA, CDR2 SQIVND (reference sequence).